This TCR beta chain was sequenced during a study of blood T cell repertoires in COVID-19. Study summary: Collection of acute and convalescent COVID-19 samples took place in the United States, Italy and Spain.

This table comes from immunoSEQ multiplex PCR, and its TCRdb copy is limited to in-frame clones, with some not included. This sample has around 95,000 clones; more than 75% occur once, and the top ten carry about 13%. This clonotype was sampled from a human donor in a cohort sampled during active COVID-19. The sample comprised peripheral blood.

The CDR3 DNA reads as TGCGCCAGCAAGGAGACAGGGGGAATTGGGACCCAGTACTTC. This encodes CASKETGGIGTQYF. The chain uses TRBV10-2 and TRBJ2-5; 9 bases fit TRBD1. CDR3 length: 14 residues. CDR1 is WSHSY and CDR2 is SAAADI in the germline V gene. Trimming cost V 7 bases and J 7 bases; bases outside gene matches: 10.